Detailed here is one T cell receptor (beta chain). Its antigen is unidentified. The data belong to a study of graft-versus-host responses after intestinal transplantation. The table came from immunoSEQ multiplex PCR; TCRdb's copy has only in-frame clones and leaves some out. The table records 27,000 or so clones, roughly 80% of them present only once. This CDR3 is built from 12 residues. Germline V gene lookup returns CDR1 SQVTM and CDR2 ANQGSEA. The ends lost 5 bases at V and 6 bases at J; junction bases unmatched: 5. The sequenced sample was unstimulated CD4+ T cells sorted from spleen or lymph node cells, obtained before intestinal transplant. The receptor was derived from a human donor who received an intestinal transplant. The J gene is TRBJ2-3, the V gene TRBV29-1; 7 bases map to TRBD2. Written as DNA, the CDR3 is TGCAGCGTTAGGGCCGGGGGGGATACGCAGTATTTT. Residues: CSVRAGGDTQYF.